This TCR beta chain stems from a study of T cells in Graves' hyperthyroidism and ophthalmopathy. Study findings and constraints: The model made its ophthalmopathy prediction, and onset followed a median roughly 6.5 months later.

Regarding this clonotype: Its antigen is unknown.

This CDR3 has 14 residues. Trimming pared 9 bases from V and 1 base from J, leaving 10 bases between. The germline V gene has CDR1 MGHDK and CDR2 SYGVNS. RNA transcripts served as the template for amplifying TCR beta CDR3 regions. First-round RT-PCR of the TCR CDR3 relied on the HTBI primer set. TCRdb called the multiplex PCR reads again in MiXCR, with one record for every CDR3 protein. The sample includes hundreds of thousands of distinct CDR3 sequences, 45% seen only once; the top ten take less than 9.5%. This receptor was taken from an adult man with Graves' disease, either hyperthyroidism or ophthalmopathy (not recorded which). Sequenced sample: peripheral blood or thyroid tissue (not recorded which). The V call is TRBV25-1, the J call TRBJ2-6, with D perhaps TRBD2 (5 bases). The CDR3 sequence is CASRGYSGANVLTF. The DNA of the CDR3 is TGTGCCAGTAGAGGGTATTCTGGGGCCAACGTCCTGACTTTC. Full variable domain (outside the CDR3, taken from reference TRBV25-1 and TRBJ2-6): EADIYQTPRYLVIGTGKKITLECSQTMGHDKMYWYQQDPGMELHLIHYSYGVNSTEKGDLSSESTVSRIRTEHFPLTLESARPSHTSQYLCASRGYSGANVLTFGAGSRLTVL.